The 9 T cell receptor beta chains given below trace back to one sample, sequenced in a study of blood T cell repertoires in COVID-19. Sequencing was performed with immunoSEQ multiplex PCR; in TCRdb, only in-frame clones are kept and a portion is missing. The sample yields 110,000 to 150,000 clones, just under 85% seen once. The specimen was PBMCs or T cells enriched from blood (not recorded which). Every receptor here comes from a woman aged 40 to 55 who had recovered from COVID-19.

The rearrangement joins TRBV5-5 to TRBJ2-2; weak D call: TRBD2 (6 bases). Germline CDR1 reads SGHKS; CDR2 reads YYEKEE (reference sequence). This CDR3 contains 13 residues. Trimming took 4 bases from V and 9 from J, leaving 13 bases between them. CDR3 protein: CASSLELARELFF. CDR3 bases: TGTGCCAGCAGCCTGGAACTAGCTCGGGAGCTGTTTTTT.

The sample holds a few counts of this clone. The chain links TRBV7-9 to TRBJ1-1; possible D gene TRBD1, 6 bases. Deletions cut 4 bases from V and 4 bases from J, with 16 bases between. Germline V gene sequence: CDR1 SEHNR, CDR2 FQNEAQ (reference sequence). This CDR3 is 15 amino acids long. CDR3 bases: TGTGCCAGCAGCTCCCTCGCAGGGGTGGGCACTGAAGCTTTCTTT. Translation gives CASSSLAGVGTEAFF.

In DNA, the CDR3 is TGCGCCAGCAGCCCGGGGTGGCGAACGTTTGGGTTCTTC. Translated: CASSPGWRTFGFF. The chain couples TRBV5-1 to TRBJ2-1; tentative D call: TRBD2 (5 bases). Looked up from germline, CDR1 is SGHRS and CDR2 is YFSETQ. The CDR3 spans 13 residues. Trimming cost V 4 bases and J 15 bases, with 20 bases left between them.

The chain recombines TRBV27 with TRBJ2-5; possible D gene TRBD1, 6 bases. Germline V CDR1 and CDR2: MNHEY, SMNVEV (reference sequence). The V gene lost 0 bases and the J gene lost 2 bases, with 10 bases spanning the gap. This CDR3 spans 15 amino acids. DNA of the CDR3: TGTGCCAGCAGTTTATCACAGGGCTTACAAGAGACCCAGTACTTC. Protein product: CASSLSQGLQETQYF.

J is TRBJ2-3 and V is TRBV18; D might be TRBD2 (5 bases). V was trimmed by 3 bases and J by 8 bases, leaving 18 bases between them. The germline V gene has CDR1 KGHSH and CDR2 LQKENI. The CDR3 runs to 15 residues. The CDR3 reads CASSPNVRGSGTQYF. The CDR3 DNA sequence: TGTGCCAGCTCACCCAATGTACGGGGTTCGGGTACGCAGTATTTT.

The chain has TRBV7-8 and TRBJ2-1; D possibly corresponds to TRBD2 (6 bases). This CDR3 spans 15 amino acids. Trimming took off 2 bases at V and 2 bases at J, with 10 bases between the two ends. From germline, CDR1 is SGHVS and CDR2 FQNEAQ. As DNA, the CDR3 is TGTGCCAGCAGCTTACGGGACTTTACCTACAATGAGCAGTTCTTC. It is translated as CASSLRDFTYNEQFF.

This clone was seen a single time. CDR3 sequence reads: CATSRDVQPQHF. CDR3 sequence (DNA): TGTGCCACCAGCAGAGACGTTCAGCCCCAGCATTTT. The V call is TRBV15, the J call TRBJ1-5; D gene uncertain. Germline CDR1 and CDR2: LNHNV and YYDKDF (reference sequence). V lost 0 bases, J lost 6 bases, and 3 bases lay in between. This CDR3 has 12 amino acids. Full variable domain (rest looked up from reference TRBV15 and TRBJ1-5): DAMVIQNPRYQVTQFGKPVTLSCSQTLNHNVMYWYQQKSSQAPKLLFHYYDKDFNNEADTPDNFQSRRPNTSFCFLDIRSPGLGDTAMYLCATSRDVQPQHFGDGTRLSIL.

The CDR3: CASSQDRGGTGELFF. The CDR3 nucleotides are TGTGCCAGCTCACAAGACAGGGGAGGCACCGGGGAGCTGTTTTTT. The chain uses TRBV18 and TRBJ2-2, with 8 bases identical to TRBD1. The V and J ends lost 4 bases and 4 bases, in that order; junction bases with no gene match: 5. Germline V gives CDR1 KGHSH, CDR2 LQKENI. The CDR3 contains 15 residues.

V is TRBV12-3 or TRBV12-4 and J is TRBJ2-7; 9 nucleotides line up with TRBD1. V lost 8 bases to trimming and J lost 7 bases; unmatched junction nucleotides: 9. The CDR3 length is 13 residues. CDR3 in amino acids: CASGSGTGLEQYF. The CDR3 DNA sequence: TGTGCCAGCGGCTCCGGGACAGGGCTTGAGCAGTACTTC.